What follows are 29 T cell receptor beta chains derived from one specimen sequenced in a study of OX40 agonist ivuxolimab in advanced cancers. Assay: immunoSEQ multiplex PCR; the TCRdb copy retains only in-frame clones and omits some. The sample includes 60,000 to 85,000 clones, more than 75% of them seen just once. The sequencing used CD4+ or CD8+ T cells sorted from blood, collected in a trial of the OX40 agonist ivuxolimab. These receptors came from an adult with an advanced solid tumor such as melanoma, head and neck, liver or kidney cancer.

The chain joins TRBV6-5 to TRBJ1-5; D ambiguous. This CDR3 comprises 14 residues. V lost 9 bases and J 5 bases, leaving 17 bases between the germline ends. Germline-derived CDR1 and CDR2 are MNHEY and SVGAGI. CDR3 nucleotide sequence: TGTGCCAGAGATACTGGGTGGAGATATCAGCCCCAGCATTTT. It encodes CARDTGWRYQPQHF.

The gene calls are TRBV18 and TRBJ1-5; the match to TRBD1 covers 10 bases. Germline CDR1 KGHSH, CDR2 LQKENI. The length of the CDR3 is 14 residues. The V and J ends lost 5 bases and 3 bases, in that order; junction bases with no gene match: 1. The CDR3 DNA follows: TGTGCCAGCTCAGGACAGGGGGACAATCAGCCCCAGCATTTT. Residues: CASSGQGDNQPQHF.

V is TRBV7-2 and J is TRBJ2-7; TRBD1 or TRBD2 may be the D gene (5 bases each). Germline CDR1 SGHTA, CDR2 FQGNSA. The CDR3 length is 15 residues. V lost 7 bases and J lost 4, with 20 bases in between. CDR3 region: CASILLSGRQYEQYF. CDR3 bases: TGTGCCAGCATCCTTCTCTCGGGGCGGCAATACGAGCAGTACTTC.

V gene TRBV5-6 combines with J gene TRBJ2-7, with TRBD2 as a possible D gene (5 bases). The CDR3 totals 16 residues. V lost 4 bases, J lost 4 bases, and 21 bases lay in between. The V gene's germline CDR1 is SGHDT and CDR2 YYEEEE. The CDR3 loop reads CASSQRPGSDLYEQYF. The CDR3 nucleotides are TGTGCCAGCAGCCAACGACCGGGATCCGACTTATACGAGCAGTACTTC.

This chain joins TRBV5-6 and TRBJ2-7; 10 nucleotides match TRBD1. V lost 4 bases to trimming and J lost 6 bases; unmatched junction nucleotides: 7. CDR3 size: 14 residues. CDR1 is SGHDT and CDR2 is YYEEEE in the germline V gene. The DNA of the CDR3 is TGTGCCAGCAGCCCAGGACAGGGGGACTCCGAGCAGTACTTC. It encodes CASSPGQGDSEQYF. Filled out from reference TRBV5-6 and TRBJ2-7, the complete variable domain reads DAGVTQSPTHLIKTRGQQVTLRCSPKSGHDTVSWYQQALGQGPQFIFQYYEEEERQRGNFPDRFSGHQFPNYSSELNVNALLLGDSALYLCASSPGQGDSEQYFGPGTRLTVT.

This rearrangement joins TRBV5-4 to TRBJ2-1; TRBD2 aligns across 10 bases. Trimming cost V 1 base and J 10 bases; bases outside gene matches: 5. CDR3 length equals 14 residues. Germline loops: CDR1 SGHNT, CDR2 YYREEE (reference sequence). The CDR3 protein is CASSLQREGGEQFF. DNA of the CDR3: TGTGCCAGCAGCTTGCAGCGGGAGGGGGGAGAGCAGTTCTTC. Based on the CDR3 plus reference TRBV5-4 and TRBJ2-1, the full variable domain is ETGVTQSPTHLIKTRGQQVTLRCSSQSGHNTVSWYQQALGQGPQFIFQYYREEENGRGNFPPRFSGLQFPNYSSELNVNALELDDSALYLCASSLQREGGEQFFGPGTRLTVL.

The rearrangement uses TRBV19 and TRBJ2-4; 14 nucleotides agree with TRBD2. J gave up 11 bases and V 6 bases, and 6 bases lay outside the gene matches. Per germline, CDR1 LNHDA and CDR2 SQIVND (reference sequence). This CDR3 contains 14 residues. CDR3 amino acids: CASRGLAGEKVQYF. Written as DNA, the CDR3 is TGTGCCAGTAGGGGACTAGCGGGAGAAAAGGTTCAGTACTTC. The full variable domain, with the rest looked up from reference TRBV19 and TRBJ2-4, is DGGITQSPKYLFRKEGQNVTLSCEQNLNHDAMYWYRQDPGQGLRLIYYSQIVNDFQKGDIAEGYSVSREKKESFPLTVTSAQKNPTAFYLCASRGLAGEKVQYFGAGTRLSVL.

This clone was counted between two and nine times. V usage is TRBV7-8 and J usage is TRBJ1-3; D possibly corresponds to TRBD1 (6 bases). Germline loops: CDR1 SGHVS, CDR2 FQNEAQ. This CDR3 is 15 amino acids long. Trimming left V 5 bases short and J 1 base short, with 12 bases between. As DNA, the CDR3 is TGTGCCAGCAGCCCTCAGGGGACGTCTGGAAACACCATATATTTT. Translation gives CASSPQGTSGNTIYF.

The chain couples TRBV5-1 to TRBJ2-2, with D possibly TRBD1 on 6 matching bases. This CDR3 is 13 amino acids long. Trimming removed 2 bases from V and 5 bases from J, with 7 bases in between. The germline gives CDR1 SGHRS, CDR2 YFSETQ. In DNA, the CDR3 is TGCGCCAGCAGCTTCACAGGGACCGGGGAGCTGTTTTTT. This sequence encodes CASSFTGTGELFF.

Here the CDR3 reads CSVGKGQDRYNEQFF. In nucleotides, the CDR3 is TGCAGCGTTGGGAAAGGACAGGACCGCTACAATGAGCAGTTCTTC. The chain is built from TRBV29-1 and TRBJ2-1, with 7 positions matching TRBD1. Germline V gene data show CDR1 as SQVTM and CDR2 as ANQGSEA. The CDR3 totals 15 residues. The J segment lost 3 bases and the V segment lost 4 bases, leaving 9 bases of the junction unmatched.

Here the CDR3 DNA reads TGTGCCACCCTATGGAGGGCGGGAGCCGCAGATACGCAGTATTTT. Its protein product is CATLWRAGAADTQYF. The chain joins TRBV28 to TRBJ2-3, with 7 nucleotides matching TRBD2. The CDR3 extends over 15 amino acids. The germline gives CDR1 MDHEN, CDR2 SYDVKM. V lost 10 bases and J lost 4; bases outside the gene matches: 14.

This chain links TRBV7-9 with TRBJ2-7; no clear D gene. Germline V gene data show CDR1 as SEHNR and CDR2 as FQNEAQ (reference sequence). The V end was cut by 0 bases, the J end by 4 bases, with 10 bases between. There are 14 residues in the CDR3. CDR3 in amino acids: CASSLARSWYEQYF. In DNA form, the CDR3 reads TGTGCCAGCAGCTTAGCGCGTAGCTGGTACGAGCAGTACTTC.

This clone occurred once. The chain is built from TRBV11-3 and TRBJ1-1; TRBD1 matches 12 bases. CDR1 SGHNT and CDR2 YENEEA come from the germline V gene. Trimming at V came to 4 bases and at J to 2 bases, leaving 8 bases not matched to a gene. The CDR3 spans 17 residues. CDR3 amino acids: CASSYRDRGRSNTEAFF. The CDR3 nucleotides are TGTGCCAGCAGCTACCGGGACAGGGGGCGTAGCAACACTGAAGCTTTCTTT.

As DNA, the CDR3 is TGCAGCGTTGGCCTGACTGAAGCTTTCTTT. It yields the protein CSVGLTEAFF. The J gene is TRBJ1-1, the V gene TRBV29-1; D not certain. Trimming took off 4 bases at V and 5 bases at J, with 5 bases between the two ends. The CDR3 contains 10 residues. Germline V CDR1 and CDR2: SQVTM, ANQGSEA.

The gene calls are TRBV6-6 and TRBJ1-6; D is possibly TRBD1 (6 bases). There are 13 residues in the CDR3. Germline V gives CDR1 MNHNY, CDR2 SVGAGI (reference sequence). The V end was cut by 2 bases, the J end by 15 bases, with 14 bases between. This chain's CDR3 is CASSYQQGSLLHF. The DNA for the CDR3 is TGTGCCAGCAGTTACCAACAGGGTTCCCTCCTCCACTTT.

The V call is TRBV28, the J call TRBJ2-1, with 8 positions matching TRBD2. CDR1 is MDHEN and CDR2 is SYDVKM in the germline V gene. The V segment lost 3 bases and the J segment 7 bases; nucleotides outside the gene matches: 8. This CDR3 contains 15 residues. For the CDR3, the DNA is TGTGCCAGCAGTTTTGCGGGGGGCAATTTGAATGAGCAGTTCTTC. It specifies CASSFAGGNLNEQFF.

V gene TRBV19 combines with J gene TRBJ2-2; tentative D call: TRBD2 (6 bases). The CDR3 sequence is 13 residues long. With 6 bases removed from V and 8 bases from J, the gap between germline ends came to 13 bases. Germline V gives CDR1 LNHDA, CDR2 SQIVND (reference sequence). The CDR3 is CASRVARGGELFF. The CDR3 DNA reads TGTGCCAGTAGGGTAGCGCGGGGTGGGGAGCTGTTTTTT.

V usage is TRBV11-3 and J usage is TRBJ2-3; no firm D call. Trimming stripped 5 bases from V and 2 bases from J, with 11 bases between. This CDR3 has 14 amino acids. Germline V gene data show CDR1 as SGHNT and CDR2 as YENEEA. CDR3 amino acids: CASSPRGTTDTQYF. CDR3 nucleotides: TGTGCCAGCAGCCCCCGCGGAACCACAGATACGCAGTATTTT. The full variable domain, in which reference TRBV11-3 and TRBJ2-3 provide the parts outside the CDR3, is EAGVVQSPRYKIIEKKQPVAFWCNPISGHNTLYWYLQNLGQGPELLIRYENEEAVDDSQLPKDRFSAERLKGVDSTLKIQPAELGDSAVYLCASSPRGTTDTQYFGPGTRLTVL.

V usage is TRBV28 and J usage is TRBJ1-5, with 9 bases lining up with TRBD1. The CDR3 is made up of 16 amino acids. The trim removed 5 bases at V and 4 bases at J, leaving 9 bases unmatched. Germline CDR1 MDHEN, CDR2 SYDVKM. CDR3 DNA: TGTGCCAGCAGTAGGATTACAGGGGGCAAGAATCAGCCCCAGCATTTT. Translation: CASSRITGGKNQPQHF.

The CDR3 DNA is TGTGCCAGCAGCTTAGTTGTTGGGCTTTCCCTTTGGAACATTCAGTACTTC. It specifies CASSLVVGLSLWNIQYF. The chain recombines TRBV7-9 with TRBJ2-4; no reliable D call. The CDR3 is 17 amino acids. Germline V gives CDR1 SEHNR, CDR2 FQNEAQ (reference sequence). V was pared by 1 base and J by 7 bases, with 20 bases between. The variable domain in full, completed from reference TRBV7-9 and TRBJ2-4, reads DTGVSQNPRHKITKRGQNVTFRCDPISEHNRLYWYRQTLGQGPEFLTYFQNEAQLEKSRLLSDRFSAERPKGSFSTLEIQRTEQGDSAMYLCASSLVVGLSLWNIQYFGAGTRLSVL.

The table lists this clone with a count of one. The V and J genes are TRBV19 and TRBJ2-5; possible D gene TRBD2, 5 bases. Near its end, the DNA agrees better with TRBJ2-7, so the J call may be wrong. Germline V gene data show CDR1 as LNHDA and CDR2 as SQIVND (reference sequence). The CDR3 contains 15 residues. The CDR3 DNA reads as TGTGCCAGTAGTCCGCAGCTACTAGTATCCTACGAGCAGTACTTC. It yields the protein CASSPQLLVSYEQYF.

The chain links TRBV28 to TRBJ2-1; the match to TRBD1 covers 10 bases. There are 16 residues in the CDR3. Germline V gives CDR1 MDHEN, CDR2 SYDVKM. The V gene end was trimmed by 6 bases and the J gene end by 4 bases; junction bases not matched to a gene: 9. The CDR3, as DNA: TGTGCCAGCAGGTCTCCGGGACAGGGGAGATACAATGAGCAGTTCTTC. Its protein is CASRSPGQGRYNEQFF.

This clone was observed a handful of times. The rearrangement joins TRBV6-5 to TRBJ1-2; D gene ambiguous. V was pared by 2 bases and J by 4 bases, with 11 bases between. The V gene's germline CDR1 is MNHEY and CDR2 SVGAGI. The CDR3 sequence is 14 residues long. CDR3 DNA: TGTGCCAGCAGTTACGCCAGCGAGGGCTATGGCTACACCTTC. Encoded protein: CASSYASEGYGYTF.

V and J are TRBV15 and TRBJ2-5, with D possibly being TRBD2 (6 bases). Germline values: CDR1 LNHNV, CDR2 YYDKDF (reference sequence). The CDR3 consists of 15 residues. Trimming cost V 0 bases and J 4 bases, with 12 bases left between them. CDR3 sequence reads: CATSRETQAGETQYF. In nucleotides, the CDR3 is TGTGCCACCAGCAGAGAGACACAAGCGGGAGAGACCCAGTACTTC.

In this sample, this clone turned up a few times. The chain has TRBV19 and TRBJ1-5; 8 bases align to TRBD1. V trimming: 9 bases; J trimming: 4 bases; junction bases outside the gene matches: 8. The CDR3 has 14 residues. The V gene's germline CDR1 is LNHDA and CDR2 SQIVND (reference sequence). DNA of the CDR3: TGTGCCAGCAAAGACGGGACAGGTAATCAGCCCCAGCATTTT. This gives the protein CASKDGTGNQPQHF.

This clone was counted only a few times. The chain uses TRBV6-6 and TRBJ1-1; D perhaps matches TRBD1 (5 bases). V lost 6 bases and J lost 6, with 20 bases in between. This CDR3 has 15 residues. Germline-derived CDR1 and CDR2 are MNHNY and SVGAGI (reference sequence). The CDR3 bases are TGTGCCAGCAGCCCTGGCGGGACGTTTGGCCCTGAAGCTTTCTTT. Its protein is CASSPGGTFGPEAFF.

The chain has TRBV28 and TRBJ2-3, with 9 nucleotides matching TRBD2. Trimming removed 3 bases from V and 2 bases from J; junction bases left unmatched: 6. Germline V gene sequence: CDR1 MDHEN, CDR2 SYDVKM. The CDR3 has 16 residues. CDR3 region: CASSFSSGVTTDTQYF. The DNA for the CDR3 is TGTGCCAGCAGTTTCTCTAGCGGGGTAACCACAGATACGCAGTATTTT.

The J gene is TRBJ1-2, the V gene TRBV10-3; D not resolved. V was clipped by 3 bases and J by 0 bases, with 5 bases between them. Germline V gene data show CDR1 as ENHRY and CDR2 as SYGVKD. This CDR3 contains 13 residues. The CDR3 DNA reads TGTGCCATCAGTGACAGAACTAACTATGGCTACACCTTC. This encodes CAISDRTNYGYTF.

The CDR3 is CASSPEGTGYNEQFF. In DNA form, the CDR3 reads TGTGCCAGCAGCCCCGAGGGGACAGGATACAATGAGCAGTTCTTC. The chain employs TRBV7-9 and TRBJ2-1, with 8 bases fitting TRBD1. Germline assignment: CDR1 SEHNR and CDR2 FQNEAQ (reference sequence). V trimming: 5 bases; J trimming: 4 bases; junction bases outside the gene matches: 7. This CDR3 is built from 15 residues.